The 22 T cell receptor beta chains below all came from one sample that was sequenced in a study of control samples from healthy donors and cancer patients. Profiled with immunoSEQ multiplex PCR; TCRdb holds only in-frame clones, not every one. The sample carries around 140,000 clones, more than 90% recorded once. Material: blood. Source of these receptors: a man aged 18-30 years in good health.

Written as DNA, the CDR3 is TGCAGCGACTCCGGGCGCACTGAAGCTTTCTTT. Its translation is CSDSGRTEAFF. The rearrangement uses TRBV29-1 and TRBJ1-1; D ambiguous. The CDR3 runs 11 residues. CDR1 and CDR2 (germline): SQVTM, ANQGSEA. V was clipped by 7 bases and J by 4 bases, with 10 bases between them.

The chain employs TRBV7-6 and TRBJ2-7; 11 bases align to TRBD1. The V segment lost 6 bases and the J segment 7 bases; nucleotides outside the gene matches: 11. The CDR3 extends over 15 amino acids. CDR1 and CDR2 (germline): SGHVS, FNYEAQ. This CDR3 reads CASRAGTGGYGEQYF. Here the CDR3 DNA reads TGTGCCAGCAGGGCCGGGACAGGGGGTTACGGAGAGCAGTACTTC.

DNA for the CDR3: TGTGCCAGCAGTACGGGACTAGCGGGGCGGGAGCAGTTCTTC. This encodes CASSTGLAGREQFF. J is TRBJ2-1 and V is TRBV6-6, with 13 bases fitting TRBD2. CDR1 MNHNY and CDR2 SVGAGI come from the germline V gene (reference sequence). The CDR3 sequence is 14 residues long. The V gene end was trimmed by 5 bases and the J gene end by 10 bases; junction bases not matched to a gene: 5.

The genes are TRBV2 and TRBJ2-2, with D tentatively TRBD1 (5 bases). This CDR3 has 11 residues. In germline, CDR1 is SNHLY, CDR2 FYNNEI. V lost 9 bases to trimming and J lost 4 bases, with 6 bases between them. CDR3 nucleotide sequence: TGTGCCAGTGGGGCCACCGGGGAGCTGTTTTTT. Translating gives CASGATGELFF.

The chain has TRBV4-2 and TRBJ1-2; a weak D match, TRBD1 (6 bases). The CDR3 runs to 14 residues. The germline V and J ends were trimmed by 0 bases and 4 bases, with 9 bases remaining between them. Germline values: CDR1 LGHNA, CDR2 YNFKEQ. CDR3 bases: TGTGCCAGCAGCCAAGAGACAGGCTTCTATGGCTACACCTTC. Encoded protein: CASSQETGFYGYTF.

This chain connects TRBV10-3 to TRBJ1-5; a weak D match, TRBD1 (5 bases). V dropped 3 bases and J dropped 5 bases, with 8 bases sitting between them. CDR3 length: 13 residues. Germline-derived CDR1 and CDR2 are ENHRY and SYGVKD. The CDR3: CAISEDSYQPQHF. For the CDR3, the DNA is TGTGCCATCAGTGAAGACAGTTATCAGCCCCAGCATTTT.

The V gene is TRBV6-1, the J gene TRBJ1-5; no clear D gene. Germline CDR1 reads MNHNS; CDR2 reads SASEGT. CDR3 length: 14 amino acids. The V and J ends lost 1 base and 5 bases respectively, with 9 bases between them. CDR3 region: CASSEGSEYQPQHF. As DNA, the CDR3 is TGTGCCAGCAGTGAAGGCAGCGAATATCAGCCCCAGCATTTT.

This sequence joins TRBV27 and TRBJ2-6; D gene uncertain. The length of the CDR3 is 13 residues. CDR1 MNHEY and CDR2 SMNVEV come from the germline V gene (reference sequence). Trimming left V 3 bases short and J 1 base short, with 1 base between. CDR3 in DNA: TGTGCCAGCAGTTTTTCTGGGGCCAACGTCCTGACTTTC. It yields the protein CASSFSGANVLTF.

This chain joins TRBV5-1 and TRBJ1-1; D not resolved. Trimming removed 4 bases from V and 4 bases from J, with 17 bases in between. Per the germline V gene, CDR1 is SGHRS and CDR2 is YFSETQ. The CDR3 is 15 residues long. CDR3 sequence reads: CASSLRTQPSTEAFF. In nucleotides, the CDR3 is TGCGCCAGCAGCCTCCGAACACAGCCGAGCACTGAAGCTTTCTTT.

This chain joins TRBV6-5 and TRBJ1-2; D might be TRBD1 (5 bases). Germline assignment: CDR1 MNHEY and CDR2 SVGAGI. V was clipped by 6 bases and J by 4 bases, with 15 bases between them. The CDR3 totals 14 residues. The CDR3: CASRDHRLFYGYTF. In DNA, the CDR3 is TGTGCCAGCAGAGATCACAGGCTTTTCTATGGCTACACCTTC.

The V and J genes are TRBV7-9 and TRBJ2-2; D could derive from TRBD1 or TRBD2 (5 bases each). CDR1 is SEHNR and CDR2 is FQNEAQ in the germline V gene (reference sequence). V shed 5 bases and J shed 0 bases, with 19 bases lying between them. This CDR3 is built from 18 residues. The CDR3 here is CASSNTGLTSPNTGELFF. The CDR3, as DNA: TGTGCCAGCAGCAACACAGGACTTACTTCCCCGAACACCGGGGAGCTGTTTTTT.

The table lists this clone with a count of one. The V gene is TRBV12-3 or TRBV12-4, the J gene TRBJ2-1, with a possible D match to TRBD1 (7 bases). Deletions cut 6 bases from V and 6 bases from J, with 12 bases between. The CDR3 spans 13 residues. The CDR3 sequence is CASREGAVNEQFF. DNA of the CDR3: TGTGCCAGCAGGGAGGGGGCAGTCAATGAGCAGTTCTTC.

The chain recombines TRBV14 with TRBJ1-2; a weak D match, TRBD1 (5 bases). Germline CDR1 and CDR2: SGHDN and FVKESK. The V and J ends lost 4 bases and 5 bases respectively, with 11 bases between them. The CDR3 has 13 residues. CDR3 sequence reads: CASSLGLQYGYTF. The CDR3 nucleotides are TGTGCCAGCAGCCTGGGACTGCAATATGGCTACACCTTC.

V is TRBV11-2 and J is TRBJ2-2, with D uncertain. CDR3 size: 15 residues. Germline CDR1 is SGHAT and CDR2 is FQNNGV. Deletions cut 6 bases from V and 5 bases from J, with 16 bases between. The CDR3 DNA reads TGTGCCAGCAGTAAACTCTATGGTACAACCGGGGAGCTGTTTTTT. This translates into CASSKLYGTTGELFF. Variable domain in full (rest from reference TRBV11-2 and TRBJ2-2): EAGVAQSPRYKIIEKRQSVAFWCNPISGHATLYWYQQILGQGPKLLIQFQNNGVVDDSQLPKDRFSAERLKGVDSTLKIQPAKLEDSAVYLCASSKLYGTTGELFFGEGSRLTVL.

V and J are TRBV9 and TRBJ2-2, with 8 bases that match TRBD2. The V and J ends lost 5 bases and 4 bases, in that order; junction bases with no gene match: 7. Germline CDR1 is SGDLS and CDR2 is YYNGEE. There are 15 residues in the CDR3. For the CDR3, the DNA is TGTGCCAGCAGTATCGCGGGGGGCATCACCGGGGAGCTGTTTTTT. Protein sequence: CASSIAGGITGELFF.

The chain links TRBV18 to TRBJ2-2; possibly TRBD1 for D (6 bases). The length of the CDR3 is 16 residues. Germline values: CDR1 KGHSH, CDR2 LQKENI. The V gene lost 3 bases and the J gene lost 3 bases, with 14 bases spanning the gap. CDR3 in DNA: TGTGCCAGCTCACCGCCAGGGGCTTTGGACACCGGGGAGCTGTTTTTT. This translates into CASSPPGALDTGELFF. Filled out from reference TRBV18 and TRBJ2-2, the complete variable domain reads NAGVMQNPRHLVRRRGQEARLRCSPMKGHSHVYWYRQLPEEGLKFMVYLQKENIIDESGMPKERFSAEFPKEGPSILRIQQVVRGDSAAYFCASSPPGALDTGELFFGEGSRLTVL.

The V call is TRBV11-2, the J call TRBJ1-1; the D gene is possibly TRBD1 (5 bases). Germline V lookup: CDR1 SGHAT, CDR2 FQNNGV. The CDR3 sequence is 13 residues long. Trimming shortened V by 8 bases and J by 8 bases, and 18 bases separated the two germline ends. The CDR3 coding sequence is TGTGCCAGCTCGAGAACGGGGGTCGGGGAAGCTTTCTTT. Protein sequence: CASSRTGVGEAFF.

The rearrangement uses TRBV30 and TRBJ2-2; possibly TRBD2 for D (5 bases). The CDR3 sequence is 13 residues long. V dropped 7 bases and J dropped 6 bases, with 15 bases sitting between them. Looked up from germline, CDR1 is GTSNPN and CDR2 is SVGIG (reference sequence). CDR3 bases: TGTGCCTCTGGCTCCGGGATACCCGGGGAGCTGTTTTTT. This sequence encodes CASGSGIPGELFF. The full variable domain, with the rest looked up from reference TRBV30 and TRBJ2-2, is SQTIHQWPATLVQPVGSPLSLECTVEGTSNPNLYWYRQAAGRGLQLLFYSVGIGQISSEVPQNLSASRPQDRQFILSSKKLLLSDSGFYLCASGSGIPGELFFGEGSRLTVL.

The chain joins TRBV6-4 to TRBJ2-3; D may be TRBD2 (7 bases). The CDR3 loop spans 17 amino acids. Trimming stripped 2 bases from V and 4 bases from J, with 19 bases between. Germline CDR1 reads MRHNA; CDR2 reads SNTAGT. CDR3: CASSDPRGGPRADTQYF. DNA for the CDR3: TGTGCCAGCAGTGACCCGAGGGGGGGGCCCCGGGCAGATACGCAGTATTTT.

Notes on this clone: At the DNA level, this CDR3 is encoded by other sequences in the same sample as well. This chain joins TRBV6-5 and TRBJ1-4; 7 bases match TRBD1. The CDR3 is made up of 12 amino acids. Germline-derived CDR1 and CDR2 are MNHEY and SVGAGI. The trim removed 8 bases at V and 8 bases at J, leaving 5 bases unmatched. Here the CDR3 reads CASGRGDEKLFF. Written as DNA, the CDR3 is TGTGCCAGCGGCAGGGGGGACGAAAAACTGTTTTTT.

This clone was detected only a few times. The rearrangement joins TRBV6-6 to TRBJ1-5; D is perhaps TRBD1 (5 bases). From germline, CDR1 is MNHNY and CDR2 SVGAGI (reference sequence). Trimming cost V 6 bases and J 9 bases, with 15 bases left between them. The CDR3 consists of 13 residues. In DNA, the CDR3 is TGTGCCAGCAGCCCCGGGACCCCCTTGCCCCAGCATTTT. The encoded protein is CASSPGTPLPQHF.

The chain combines TRBV6-5 with TRBJ1-1; D is unresolved. CDR1 and CDR2 from the germline V gene are MNHEY and SVGAGI. This CDR3 is 11 amino acids long. The V end lost 5 bases, the J end lost 10 bases, and 11 bases lay between the germline ends. The CDR3 DNA follows: TGTGCCAGCAGTAACCAGTTAGGAGCTTTCTTT. Its protein product is CASSNQLGAFF.